This TCR beta chain was recovered during a study of blood T cell repertoires in COVID-19. For the study at large: Samples taken during acute and convalescent COVID-19 were collected in the United States, Italy and Spain.

Per the original data handling: The assay estimated nucleated cells by amplifying reference gene primers. Here immunoSEQ multiplex PCR was the method, and the copy in TCRdb shows in-frame clones only, minus some. Clone size and V and J calls were adopted from that table, with D and trimming inferred from the DNA. Here the sample spans tens of thousands of clones, 88% being singletons. J was trimmed by 0 bases and V by 5 bases; bases with no gene match: 12. Looked up from germline, CDR1 is SQVTM and CDR2 is ANQGSEA. CDR3 length: 17 amino acids. The sequence was collected from a woman aged 50 to 60 with active or convalescent COVID-19. The chain is built from TRBV29-1 and TRBJ2-7; TRBD2 matches 11 bases. Sequenced material: peripheral blood. In DNA form, the CDR3 reads TGCAGCGTTCTAGGTAGCGGGAGGGCCTTTCGCTCCTACGAGCAGTACTTC. Translated, it gives CSVLGSGRAFRSYEQYF.